The TCR beta chain described here comes from a study of blood T cell repertoires in COVID-19 (dated by TCRdb to the early 2020s). Study-wide context: Samples covering the acute and convalescent phases of COVID-19 were provided by collaborators in the United States, Italy and Spain. The dataset comprised deeply sampled blood TCRbeta repertoires from subjects exposed to, actively infected with, or recovered from COVID-19. Where HLA class I and class II types were available, the types were taken from metadata supplied by the sample provider, not from assay-based typing. The samples were drawn from two sources: the first 160 participants of the ongoing ImmuneRACE study, and 1,000 to 1,500 subjects contributed by 6 global collaborators. Nearly every sample came with metadata listing a de-identified subject ID, COVID-19 status, age in years and sex. The prospective study material was composed of cDNA or gDNA derived from T cells, B-cell-depleted T cells, or PBMCs. The repertoires were released in a freely available public database meant as a resource for research on the immune response to SARS-CoV-2.

General findings and caveats noted by the study authors: How much clinical and demographic metadata was included differed by source and by participant, and the metadata was provided uncurated.

Whole blood was collected in K2EDTA tubes by collaborating institutions according to the institutions' own protocols. For TCRbeta analysis, collaborators shipped samples in one of three forms: frozen whole blood, isolated PBMCs, or DNA extracted from either of those sample types. TCRbeta CDR3 regions were amplified from genomic DNA by means of the immunoSEQ Assay, a bias-controlled multiplex PCR. The authors processed their data as follows. The number of nucleated cells in each sample was estimated by amplification of reference gene primers within the assay. Sequence reads were collapsed and filtered to measure the absolute abundance of every unique TCRbeta CDR3 rearrangement. Productive Simpson clonality was computed per sample as the square root of Simpson's diversity index over productive rearrangements. The immuneACCESS repertoire file appears here via TCRdb, limited to in-frame rearrangements. These files lack a portion of the clones; in checked studies, under half of the deficit traces to unresolved V genes, and the cause of the others is not known. From that table come the V and J calls and clone size; the DNA was used to work out D and trimming. The sample table records about 34,000 clones; less than 95% of these occur just once. The ten largest clones represent 15% to 20% of the sample.

V and J are trimmed by 5 bases and 10 bases, and the gene matches miss 7 bases of the junction. Via the germline V gene, CDR1 is MDHEN and CDR2 SYDVKM. The CDR3 runs 12 amino acids, cysteine and phenylalanine included. The entry retains the CDR3 DNA only, 36 bases that are in frame from base 1. A single count supports this clone. Its antigen remains undetermined. Base qualities are not at hand, and no much larger clone is one base apart. Sequencing was carried out using peripheral blood. The receptor was isolated from an elderly man with acute or convalescent COVID-19. Recombination joined TRBV28 with TRBJ2-5, with TRBD1 identical over 7 junction bases. The CDR3 amino acid sequence is: CASSLVGQIQYF. The DNA sequence is given as TGTGCCAGCAGTCTCGTGGGACAGATCCAGTACTTC.